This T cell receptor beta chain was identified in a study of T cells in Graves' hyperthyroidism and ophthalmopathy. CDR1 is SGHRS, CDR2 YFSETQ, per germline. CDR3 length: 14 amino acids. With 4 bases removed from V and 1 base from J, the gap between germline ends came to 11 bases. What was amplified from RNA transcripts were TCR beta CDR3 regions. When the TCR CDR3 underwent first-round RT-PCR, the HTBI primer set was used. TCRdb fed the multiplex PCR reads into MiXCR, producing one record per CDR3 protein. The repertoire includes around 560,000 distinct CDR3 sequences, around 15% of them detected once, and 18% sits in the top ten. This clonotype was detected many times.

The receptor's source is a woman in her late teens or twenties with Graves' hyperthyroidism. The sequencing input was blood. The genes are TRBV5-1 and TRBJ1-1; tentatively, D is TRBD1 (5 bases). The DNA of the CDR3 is TGCGCCAGCAGCCTCCTAACAGGGAACACTGAAGCTTTCTTT. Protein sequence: CASSLLTGNTEAFF.